The 18 T cell receptor beta chains below come from one sample, sequenced in a study of blood T cell repertoires in COVID-19. Libraries were prepared by immunoSEQ multiplex PCR; TCRdb keeps only in-frame clonotypes and omits some of them. This table has about 180,000 clones, 83% appearing once. Material for sequencing was peripheral blood. The receptors were gathered from a woman between 70 and 85 years old with COVID-19, enrolled during active disease.

The rearrangement joins TRBV7-9 to TRBJ2-1; 10 bases fit TRBD2. The V gene end was trimmed by 4 bases and the J gene end by 6 bases; junction bases not matched to a gene: 9. The CDR3 is 16 residues long. Germline lookup yields CDR1 SEHNR and CDR2 FQNEAQ (reference sequence). The CDR3 DNA follows: TGTGCCAGCAGCTCCCGGGGCAGCGGGAGGGCCAATGAGCAGTTCTTC. As protein: CASSSRGSGRANEQFF.

J is TRBJ2-7 and V is TRBV3-1 (or the pseudogene TRBV3-2), with D possibly TRBD2 on 6 matching bases. The CDR3 is 16 amino acids. CDR1 is LGHDT and CDR2 is YNNKEL in the germline V gene (reference sequence). V lost 0 bases and J lost 3, with 15 bases in between. The CDR3 is CASSQDYRGRIYEQYF. Here the CDR3 DNA reads TGTGCCAGCAGCCAAGATTATCGGGGGAGAATCTACGAGCAGTACTTC.

The J gene is TRBJ2-1, the V gene TRBV6-2 or TRBV6-3; D remains unclear. This CDR3 contains 15 residues. From germline, CDR1 is MNHEY and CDR2 SVGEGT. V was shortened by 4 bases and J by 0 bases, with 10 bases between the two germline ends. The CDR3 region has the DNA TGTGCCAGCAGTTCGCCGGTGCGCTCCTACAATGAGCAGTTCTTC. This codes for CASSSPVRSYNEQFF.

V usage is TRBV27 and J usage is TRBJ2-1, with TRBD1 matching over 9 bases. Losses at the gene ends were 1 base for V and 15 bases for J; bases not matched to a gene: 4. The CDR3 extends over 12 amino acids. Germline loops: CDR1 MNHEY, CDR2 SMNVEV (reference sequence). The CDR3 nucleotides read TGTGCCAGCAGTTTATTGGGACAGGGCATGTTCTTC. Amino acid sequence: CASSLLGQGMFF.

V gene TRBV7-9 combines with J gene TRBJ2-5; TRBD1 agrees at 10 bases. The V segment lost 5 bases and the J segment 3 bases; nucleotides outside the gene matches: 6. There are 15 residues in the CDR3. CDR1 SEHNR and CDR2 FQNEAQ come from the germline V gene (reference sequence). The CDR3 DNA reads TGTGCCAGCAGCCCTTGGGACAGGGGAGAAGAGACCCAGTACTTC. The encoded protein is CASSPWDRGEETQYF. Full variable domain (remainder filled in from reference TRBV7-9 and TRBJ2-5): DTGVSQNPRHKITKRGQNVTFRCDPISEHNRLYWYRQTLGQGPEFLTYFQNEAQLEKSRLLSDRFSAERPKGSFSTLEIQRTEQGDSAMYLCASSPWDRGEETQYFGPGTRLLVL.

V usage is TRBV7-3 and J usage is TRBJ2-3, with 10 bases aligning to TRBD1. V was pared by 5 bases and J by 1 base, with 3 bases of the junction left unmatched. From germline, CDR1 is SGHTA and CDR2 FQGTGA. The CDR3 covers 15 residues. CDR3 DNA: TGTGCCAGCAGCCCGACAGGGGGCGGCACAGATACGCAGTATTTT. Protein sequence: CASSPTGGGTDTQYF. The whole variable domain, remainder taken from reference TRBV7-3 and TRBJ2-3, is GAGVSQTPSNKVTEKGKYVELRCDPISGHTALYWYRQSLGQGPEFLIYFQGTGAADDSGLPNDRFFAVRPEGSVSTLKIQRTERGDSAVYLCASSPTGGGTDTQYFGPGTRLTVL.

The rearrangement uses TRBV28 and TRBJ2-7; 7 bases fit TRBD1. V shed 3 bases and J 4 bases; nucleotides not matched to a gene: 9. This CDR3 contains 15 residues. Germline V gene data show CDR1 as MDHEN and CDR2 as SYDVKM. Here the CDR3 DNA reads TGTGCCAGCAGTTTTACCGGGACAGTGGTATACGAGCAGTACTTC. It specifies CASSFTGTVVYEQYF.

The gene calls are TRBV7-2 and TRBJ2-7, with D uncertain. The V and J ends lost 1 base and 6 bases respectively, with 13 bases between them. Germline V lookup: CDR1 SGHTA, CDR2 FQGNSA. This CDR3 has 14 residues. The CDR3 protein is CASSLGAFAGEQYF. DNA of the CDR3: TGTGCCAGCAGCTTAGGCGCATTCGCAGGCGAGCAGTACTTC.

CDR3 DNA sequence: TGCGCCAGCAGCCCAGGGGACGGACGACCGCCCCAGCATTTT. It translates to CASSPGDGRPPQHF. V is TRBV5-1 and J is TRBJ1-5, with TRBD1 as a possible D gene (6 bases). Germline assignment: CDR1 SGHRS and CDR2 YFSETQ. There are 14 residues in the CDR3. V lost 4 bases and J lost 9, with 17 bases in between.

This chain links TRBV2 with TRBJ2-7; possible D gene TRBD2, 5 bases. Germline loops: CDR1 SNHLY, CDR2 FYNNEI. CDR3 length: 14 amino acids. V was cut by 2 bases and J by 3 bases, with 11 bases left in between. CDR3 protein: CASSEQRTSYEQYF. The CDR3 nucleotides read TGTGCCAGCAGTGAACAGCGGACCAGCTACGAGCAGTACTTC.

This clone occurred a few times. This chain joins TRBV4-3 and TRBJ1-1; D gene ambiguous. Germline CDR1 reads LGHNA; CDR2 reads YSLEER. V was clipped by 0 bases and J by 6 bases, with 14 bases between them. This CDR3 spans 15 amino acids. The CDR3 DNA sequence: TGCGCCAGCAGCCAAGAGATCTGGGGAGGATCTGAAGCTTTCTTT. Translated: CASSQEIWGGSEAFF.

The V gene is TRBV28, the J gene TRBJ2-1; weak D call: TRBD1 (6 bases). The CDR3 contains 13 residues. V was pared by 3 bases and J by 5 bases, with 8 bases between. Germline lookup yields CDR1 MDHEN and CDR2 SYDVKM. The DNA for the CDR3 is TGTGCCAGCAGTTTGGGACAAAACAATGAGCAGTTCTTC. Translated, it gives CASSLGQNNEQFF.

The chain has TRBV28 and TRBJ2-7; a weak D match, TRBD2 (5 bases). Germline V gene sequence: CDR1 MDHEN, CDR2 SYDVKM. V was trimmed by 5 bases and J by 4 bases, leaving 18 bases between them. There are 15 residues in the CDR3. The CDR3 spells CASSPSGGREYEQYF. Here the CDR3 DNA reads TGTGCCAGCAGTCCCTCCGGCGGGCGAGAATACGAGCAGTACTTC.

J is TRBJ2-7 and V is TRBV6-2 or TRBV6-3; TRBD2 aligns across 9 bases. Looked up from germline, CDR1 is MNHEY and CDR2 is SVGEGT. The CDR3 covers 14 residues. After removal of 5 bases from V and 6 bases from J, the junction contained 8 bases not matched to a gene. CDR3 DNA: TGTGCCAGCAGTCCAGCCGGGACTAGCAGCGAGCAGTACTTC. Its protein product is CASSPAGTSSEQYF.

The table lists this clone with a few counts. The chain carries TRBV6-5 and TRBJ1-1, with 8 bases aligning to TRBD1. The CDR3 contains 16 residues. Germline V gives CDR1 MNHEY, CDR2 SVGAGI. The junction had 5 bases not matched to a gene; V was cut back by 2 bases and J by 0 bases. CDR3 nucleotides: TGTGCCAGCAGTTACGGGGACAGGCTAGTGAACACTGAAGCTTTCTTT. It codes for CASSYGDRLVNTEAFF.

V gene TRBV28 combines with J gene TRBJ2-7, with D perhaps TRBD2 (7 bases). CDR3 length: 15 residues. The V gene lost 3 bases and the J gene lost 4 bases, with 16 bases spanning the gap. Germline V gives CDR1 MDHEN, CDR2 SYDVKM. CDR3 coding DNA: TGTGCCAGCAGTTTTGTCGACGGGGGGCGATACGAGCAGTACTTC. It specifies CASSFVDGGRYEQYF.

This sequence joins TRBV6-5 and TRBJ1-2; TRBD1 matches at 8 bases. The CDR3 is 13 amino acids. Losses at the gene ends were 5 bases for V and 8 bases for J; bases not matched to a gene: 7. Looked up from germline, CDR1 is MNHEY and CDR2 is SVGAGI. As DNA, the CDR3 is TGTGCCAGCAGTCCCCAGGGGGCGCAGGGCTACACCTTC. This gives the protein CASSPQGAQGYTF.

The J gene is TRBJ2-2, the V gene TRBV6-2 or TRBV6-3; 13 bases match TRBD2. CDR1 MNHEY and CDR2 SVGEGT come from the germline V gene. The V segment lost 2 bases and the J segment 7 bases; nucleotides outside the gene matches: 4. CDR3 length equals 16 residues. This CDR3 reads CASSYTSGRAHGELFF. The CDR3 DNA reads TGTGCCAGCAGTTACACTAGCGGGAGGGCACACGGGGAGCTGTTTTTT.